This section outlines one T cell receptor beta chain sequence together with its context. V lost 8 bases and J lost 1, with 15 bases in between. Germline CDR1 reads MNHNS; CDR2 reads SASEGT. This CDR3 contains 14 residues. This entry is derived from a study of cytomegalovirus exposure and HLA in healthy donors. The PCR employed 60 Vbeta primers together with 13 Jbeta primers. TCRdb's copy holds only in-frame clones and misses some; the assay was immunoSEQ multiplex PCR. The sample has tens of thousands of clones. The rearrangement uses TRBV6-1 and TRBJ2-7; tentative D call: TRBD1 (6 bases). This receptor was taken from a man aged 25-45 years in good health and CMV-seronegative. Sequenced sample: PBMCs. CDR3 region: CASAMTGRSYEQYF. DNA of the CDR3: TGTGCCAGCGCGATGACAGGCCGATCCTACGAGCAGTACTTC.